This T cell receptor beta chain is from a study of shared clonotypes between healthy human individuals. As regards this clone: The antigen remains unidentified.

V lost 4 bases and J 1 base, leaving 8 bases between the germline ends. Germline assignment: CDR1 SGHNT and CDR2 YYREEE (reference sequence). The CDR3 loop spans 13 amino acids. Sequencing was performed with immunoSEQ multiplex PCR; in TCRdb, only in-frame clones are kept and a portion is missing. The sample has 2 million to 2.5 million clones; about 94% are singletons. General study findings and limits: Against clonotypes common to all four donors, non-shared ones had lower generation probabilities. Estimated clonotype richness was generally higher in naive than memory subsets.

The chain uses TRBV5-4 and TRBJ2-5; no firm D call. The TCR originated in a man aged 18-30 years in good health. Sequencing was done on a sample of naive CD4+ T cells sorted from blood. Subset defined: CD45RA+ positively selected. CDR3 loop: CASSRSRQETQYF. CDR3 sequence (DNA): TGTGCCAGCAGCCGTTCCCGCCAAGAGACCCAGTACTTC. Filled out from reference TRBV5-4 and TRBJ2-5, the complete variable domain reads ETGVTQSPTHLIKTRGQQVTLRCSSQSGHNTVSWYQQALGQGPQFIFQYYREEENGRGNFPPRFSGLQFPNYSSELNVNALELDDSALYLCASSRSRQETQYFGPGTRLLVL.